The subject of this entry is one TCR beta chain. The sample originates from a study of blood T cell repertoires in COVID-19. In the original analysis: Estimation of nucleated cell counts relied on the amplification of reference gene primers. TCRdb keeps only in-frame clones here, not all; method: immunoSEQ multiplex PCR. The D gene and trimming were derived from the DNA, and the V and J assignments and clone size from that table. The top ten clones hold 2.2% of a sample with 250,000 to 350,000 clones, approximately 90% of them seen once. Sequenced input: peripheral blood. This TCR derives from a woman aged 50 to 60 who had recovered from COVID-19.

CDR3 in DNA: TGTGCCATCCGGGACAGACCCCCCTACGAGCAGTACTTC. Translating gives CAIRDRPPYEQYF. The chain combines TRBV10-3 with TRBJ2-7; TRBD1 aligns across 7 bases. Losses at the gene ends were 8 bases for V and 2 bases for J; bases not matched to a gene: 6. Per the germline V gene, CDR1 is ENHRY and CDR2 is SYGVKD. The CDR3 length is 13 residues.